This T cell receptor beta chain was sequenced for a study of cytomegalovirus exposure and HLA in healthy donors. Study-wide results and caveats: The authors later linked a missense DCLRE1C variant to TCR beta V- and J-gene trimming.

13 Jbeta primers and 60 Vbeta primers were used for the PCR. Repertoires were generated with immunoSEQ multiplex PCR, while TCRdb's copy carries only in-frame clones and drops some. The table includes 100,000 to 150,000 clones, more than 9% detected once. Despite likely unrecorded immune exposures, the donors were nominally healthy at the time of sampling. This clone was found a few times. Its antigen remains unidentified. V dropped 5 bases and J dropped 1; count of bases not matched to a gene: 8. The germline V gene encodes CDR1 LNHDA and CDR2 SQIVND (reference sequence). The CDR3 spans 15 residues. The receptor was derived from a woman aged 18 to 35 in good health and CMV-seropositive. The genes are TRBV19 and TRBJ2-7; 7 nucleotides match TRBD1. Input material: PBMCs. This CDR3 is CASSPGTAISYEQYF. Written as DNA, the CDR3 is TGTGCCAGTAGTCCCGGGACAGCGATTTCCTACGAGCAGTACTTC.